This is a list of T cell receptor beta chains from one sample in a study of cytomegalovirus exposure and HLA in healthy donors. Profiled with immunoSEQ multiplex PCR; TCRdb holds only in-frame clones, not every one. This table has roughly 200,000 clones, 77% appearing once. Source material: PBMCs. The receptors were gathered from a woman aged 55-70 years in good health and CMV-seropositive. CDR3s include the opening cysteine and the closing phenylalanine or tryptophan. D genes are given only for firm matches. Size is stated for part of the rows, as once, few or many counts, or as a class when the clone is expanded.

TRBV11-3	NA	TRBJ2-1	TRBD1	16	CASSPGTGSSYNEQFF	TGTGCCAGCAGCCCCGGGACAGGGTCCTCCTACAATGAGCAGTTCTTC
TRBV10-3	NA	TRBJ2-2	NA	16	CAISESGQWNTGELFF	TGTGCCATCAGTGAGTCGGGACAATGGAACACCGGGGAGCTGTTTTTT
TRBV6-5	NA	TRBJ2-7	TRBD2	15	CASTGGWSGAYEQYF	TGTGCCAGCACCGGTGGTTGGAGCGGGGCCTACGAGCAGTACTTC
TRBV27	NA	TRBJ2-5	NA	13	CASSRRGMKTQYF	TGTGCCAGCAGTCGAAGGGGGATGAAGACCCAGTACTTC
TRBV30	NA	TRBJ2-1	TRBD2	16	CAWSSPAGGNYNEQFF	TGTGCCTGGAGTTCCCCAGCGGGGGGAAACTACAATGAGCAGTTCTTC
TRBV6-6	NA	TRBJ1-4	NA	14	CASTLTGANEKLFF	TGTGCCAGCACCTTAACGGGTGCTAATGAAAAACTGTTTTTT
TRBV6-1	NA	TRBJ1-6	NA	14	CASSYSQGNSPLHF	TGTGCCAGCAGTTATAGCCAGGGAAATTCACCCCTCCACTTT
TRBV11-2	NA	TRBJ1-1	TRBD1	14	CASSLDRGNTEAFF	TGTGCCAGCAGCTTGGACAGGGGAAACACTGAAGCTTTCTTT
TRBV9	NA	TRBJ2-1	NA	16	CASSVSASGYANEQFF	TGTGCCAGCAGCGTATCGGCCAGCGGGTACGCCAATGAGCAGTTCTTC
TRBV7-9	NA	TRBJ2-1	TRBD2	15	CASSSQAGASNEQFF	TGTGCCAGCAGCTCACAAGCGGGAGCCAGCAATGAGCAGTTCTTC
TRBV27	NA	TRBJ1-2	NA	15	CASSPRGGTLYGYTF	TGTGCCAGCAGTCCCCGCGGGGGCACACTCTATGGCTACACCTTC
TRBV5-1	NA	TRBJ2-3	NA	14	CASSLVPGTDTQYF	TGCGCCAGCAGCTTGGTTCCGGGGACAGATACGCAGTATTTT
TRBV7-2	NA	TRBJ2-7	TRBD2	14	CASSLEAGGYEQYF	TGTGCCAGCAGCTTAGAAGCGGGGGGGTACGAGCAGTACTTC
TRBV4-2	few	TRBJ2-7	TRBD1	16	CASSQVSMTGAYEQYF	TGTGCCAGCAGCCAAGTTTCAATGACAGGGGCCTACGAGCAGTACTTC
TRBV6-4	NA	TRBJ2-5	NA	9	CASRETQYF	TGTGCCAGCCGGGAGACCCAGTACTTC
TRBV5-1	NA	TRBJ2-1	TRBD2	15	CASSGAGGPGNEQFF	TGCGCCAGCAGCGGAGCGGGGGGGCCCGGCAATGAGCAGTTCTTC
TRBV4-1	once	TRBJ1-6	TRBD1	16	CASSNTVGGGGSPLHF	TGCGCCAGCAGCAATACCGTAGGGGGCGGAGGCTCACCCCTCCACTTT
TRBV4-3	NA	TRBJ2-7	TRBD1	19	CASSQYANFGTGEPYEQYF	TGCGCCAGCAGCCAATATGCGAACTTCGGGACAGGGGAGCCCTACGAGCAGTACTTC
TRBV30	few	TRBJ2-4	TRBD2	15	CAWSATSVTKNIQYF	TGTGCCTGGAGTGCAACTAGCGTAACCAAAAACATTCAGTACTTC
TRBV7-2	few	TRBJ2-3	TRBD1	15	CASSYVGGTGDTQYF	TGTGCCAGCAGCTACGTGGGGGGGACAGGGGATACGCAGTATTTT
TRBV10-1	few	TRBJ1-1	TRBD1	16	CASSLFRQGRNTEAFF	TGCGCCAGCAGTCTATTCCGACAGGGGAGAAACACTGAAGCTTTCTTT
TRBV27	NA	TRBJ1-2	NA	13	CASSLNSGYGYTF	TGTGCCAGCAGCCTCAACAGTGGCTATGGCTACACCTTC
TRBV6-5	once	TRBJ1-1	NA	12	CASRQGNTEAFF	TGTGCCAGCAGACAGGGGAACACTGAAGCTTTCTTT
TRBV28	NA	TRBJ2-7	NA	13	CATRPGKAYEQYF	TGTGCCACAAGGCCGGGGAAAGCCTACGAGCAGTACTTC
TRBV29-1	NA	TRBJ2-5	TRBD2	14	CSVGASGYQETQYF	TGCAGCGTTGGGGCTAGCGGCTACCAAGAGACCCAGTACTTC
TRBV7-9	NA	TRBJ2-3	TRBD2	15	CSSSQVAGGTDTQYF	TGTTCCAGCAGCCAGGTAGCGGGGGGTACAGATACGCAGTATTTT
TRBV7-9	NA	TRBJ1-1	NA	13	CASSLSAEAEAFF	TGTGCCAGCAGCTTATCGGCGGAGGCTGAAGCTTTCTTT
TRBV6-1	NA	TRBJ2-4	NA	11	CASDRYDIQYF	TGTGCCAGCGACAGGTACGACATTCAGTACTTC